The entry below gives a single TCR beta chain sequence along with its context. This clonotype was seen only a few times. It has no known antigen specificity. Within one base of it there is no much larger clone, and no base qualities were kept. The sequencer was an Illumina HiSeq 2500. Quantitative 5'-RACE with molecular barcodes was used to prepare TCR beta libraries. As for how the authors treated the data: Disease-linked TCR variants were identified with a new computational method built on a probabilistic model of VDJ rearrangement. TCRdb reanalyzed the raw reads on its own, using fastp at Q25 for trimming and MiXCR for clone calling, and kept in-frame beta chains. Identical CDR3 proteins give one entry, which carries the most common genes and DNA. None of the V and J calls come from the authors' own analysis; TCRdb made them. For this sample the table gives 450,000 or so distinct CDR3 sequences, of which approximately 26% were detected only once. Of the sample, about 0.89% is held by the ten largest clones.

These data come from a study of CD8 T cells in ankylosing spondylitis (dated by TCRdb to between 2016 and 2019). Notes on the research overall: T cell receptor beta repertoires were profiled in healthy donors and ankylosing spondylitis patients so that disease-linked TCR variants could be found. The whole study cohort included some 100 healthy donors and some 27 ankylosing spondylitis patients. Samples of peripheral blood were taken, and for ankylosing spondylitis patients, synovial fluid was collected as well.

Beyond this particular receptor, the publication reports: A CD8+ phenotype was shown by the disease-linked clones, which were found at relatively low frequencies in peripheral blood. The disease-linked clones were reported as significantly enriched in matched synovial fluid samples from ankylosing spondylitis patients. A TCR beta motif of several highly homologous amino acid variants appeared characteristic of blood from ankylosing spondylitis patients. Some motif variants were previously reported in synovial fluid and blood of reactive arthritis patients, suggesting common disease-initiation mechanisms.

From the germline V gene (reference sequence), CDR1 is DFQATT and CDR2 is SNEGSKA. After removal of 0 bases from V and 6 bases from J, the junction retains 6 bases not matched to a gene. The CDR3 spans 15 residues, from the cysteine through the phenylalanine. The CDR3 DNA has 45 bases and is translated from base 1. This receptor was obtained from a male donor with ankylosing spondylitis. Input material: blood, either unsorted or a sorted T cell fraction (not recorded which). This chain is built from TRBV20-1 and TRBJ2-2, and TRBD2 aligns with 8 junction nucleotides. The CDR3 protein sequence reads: CSARDLGRASGELFF. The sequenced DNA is TGCAGTGCTAGAGATCTCGGGAGGGCCTCCGGGGAGCTGTTTTTT.